One sample yielded the 25 T cell receptor beta chains listed below, sequenced in a study of beta chain features in type 1 diabetes. Study-wide results and limits: Patients with Type 1 diabetes showed moderately but significantly shorter TCRB CDR3s in all four CD4+ subsets.

Antigens of these TCRs are unknown. The entirety of the isolated RNA underwent reverse transcription, so expressed TCRB transcripts were sequenced. Sequenced by immunoSEQ multiplex PCR; TCRdb stores in-frame clones only, minus some. Of 200,000 to 300,000 clones detected, about a fifth appear once; the ten largest clones hold approximately 0.029%. What was sequenced was naive CD4+ T cells from blood. These receptors were obtained from a woman aged 40 to 55 with type 1 diabetes.

This clone was observed a few times. The chain uses TRBV28 and TRBJ2-7; D not certain. V was shortened by 4 bases and J by 0 bases, with 10 bases between the two germline ends. Germline CDR1 MDHEN, CDR2 SYDVKM. This CDR3 has 14 amino acids. The CDR3 spells CASSSGAYSYEQYF. CDR3 DNA: TGTGCCAGCAGTTCCGGAGCCTACTCCTACGAGCAGTACTTC.

The genes are TRBV28 and TRBJ1-1; no clear D. The CDR3 covers 12 residues. The germline V and J ends were trimmed by 8 bases and 0 bases, with 7 bases remaining between them. Germline V gene lookup returns CDR1 MDHEN and CDR2 SYDVKM. In DNA form, the CDR3 reads TGTGCCAGCTTGGAGATGAACACTGAAGCTTTCTTT. It translates to CASLEMNTEAFF.

This sequence joins TRBV30 and TRBJ2-5; D gene ambiguous. The CDR3 covers 12 residues. Germline-derived CDR1 and CDR2 are GTSNPN and SVGIG (reference sequence). V lost 1 base and J 0 bases, leaving 3 bases between the germline ends. The CDR3 DNA is TGTGCCTGGAGTGATAACCAAGAGACCCAGTACTTC. Protein: CAWSDNQETQYF. Complete variable domain (other parts from reference TRBV30 and TRBJ2-5): SQTIHQWPATLVQPVGSPLSLECTVEGTSNPNLYWYRQAAGRGLQLLFYSVGIGQISSEVPQNLSASRPQDRQFILSSKKLLLSDSGFYLCAWSDNQETQYFGPGTRLLVL.

This clone showed up just a few times. The chain uses TRBV9 and TRBJ1-5; D unclear. V lost 0 bases and J lost 1, with 8 bases in between. The CDR3 length is 15 residues. In germline, CDR1 is SGDLS, CDR2 YYNGEE. CDR3 in DNA: TGTGCCAGCAGCGTAGGCAGTGAAAGCAATCAGCCCCAGCATTTT. Protein: CASSVGSESNQPQHF.

V gene TRBV29-1 combines with J gene TRBJ2-1, with 16 bases aligning to TRBD2. This CDR3 spans 16 amino acids. Germline CDR1 reads SQVTM; CDR2 reads ANQGSEA. The junction had 8 bases not matched to a gene; V was cut back by 3 bases and J by 9 bases. Here the CDR3 DNA reads TGCAGCGTTGAGATCGGGACTAGCGGGGGGGCCGTTGAGCAGTTCTTC. It codes for CSVEIGTSGGAVEQFF.

This clone has more than one count but fewer than ten. The rearrangement links TRBV7-3 to TRBJ2-2; no firm D call. The germline gives CDR1 SGHTA, CDR2 FQGTGA. This CDR3 has 13 amino acids. Trimming removed 4 bases from V and 1 base from J, with 4 bases in between. The CDR3 DNA reads TGTGCCAGCAGCTCGGGGAACACCGGGGAGCTGTTTTTT. This sequence encodes CASSSGNTGELFF. The full variable domain, with the rest looked up from reference TRBV7-3 and TRBJ2-2, is GAGVSQTPSNKVTEKGKYVELRCDPISGHTALYWYRQSLGQGPEFLIYFQGTGAADDSGLPNDRFFAVRPEGSVSTLKIQRTERGDSAVYLCASSSGNTGELFFGEGSRLTVL.

This clone was counted only a few times. CDR3 sequence reads: CAWSVKASSYNEQFF. In DNA, the CDR3 is TGTGCCTGGAGTGTAAAAGCGTCCTCATACAATGAGCAGTTCTTC. The chain carries TRBV30 and TRBJ2-1; D gene ambiguous. V lost 0 bases, J lost 4 bases, and 13 bases lay in between. The CDR3 spans 15 residues. Germline loops: CDR1 GTSNPN, CDR2 SVGIG (reference sequence).

This clone appeared a few times. The rearrangement links TRBV7-3 to TRBJ1-1; D is perhaps TRBD1 (5 bases). Germline CDR1 SGHTA, CDR2 FQGTGA. The CDR3 loop spans 14 amino acids. V was pared by 2 bases and J by 4 bases, with 11 bases between. CDR3 in amino acids: CASSLGGASTEAFF. CDR3 nucleotides: TGTGCCAGCAGCTTAGGTGGGGCGAGCACTGAAGCTTTCTTT.

V usage is TRBV6-5 and J usage is TRBJ2-7, with D perhaps matching TRBD1 (6 bases). Germline CDR1 and CDR2: MNHEY and SVGAGI. The CDR3 has 15 residues. V dropped 0 bases and J dropped 2 bases, with 11 bases sitting between them. The CDR3 sequence is CASSYSRQEPYEQYF. The DNA of the CDR3 is TGTGCCAGCAGTTACTCGAGACAGGAACCCTACGAGCAGTACTTC.

This clone was seen only a few times. The gene calls are TRBV6-5 and TRBJ1-2, with D possibly being TRBD1 (6 bases). Trimming pared 8 bases from V and 4 bases from J, leaving 17 bases between. CDR1 is MNHEY and CDR2 is SVGAGI in the germline V gene. The CDR3 totals 14 residues. The CDR3 DNA follows: TGTGCCAGCCGGGAAACAGGGAATACCTATGGCTACACCTTC. Translation gives CASRETGNTYGYTF.

This clone has just a few counts. Written as DNA, the CDR3 is TGTGCCAGCAGCTGGACTAGCGGGAACACCGGGGAGCTGTTTTTT. It codes for CASSWTSGNTGELFF. This sequence joins TRBV5-4 and TRBJ2-2, with 10 bases identical to TRBD2. CDR3 length: 15 amino acids. Germline lookup yields CDR1 SGHNT and CDR2 YYREEE (reference sequence). V lost 3 bases, J lost 1 base, and 0 bases stayed unmatched.

This clone was found once. The chain employs TRBV28 and TRBJ1-5; the D gene is possibly TRBD1 (5 bases). This CDR3 has 13 residues. V was shortened by 6 bases and J by 5 bases, with 11 bases between the two germline ends. CDR1 is MDHEN and CDR2 is SYDVKM in the germline V gene. The CDR3 is CASRPGYDQPQHF. The CDR3 coding sequence is TGTGCCAGCAGACCAGGGTACGATCAGCCCCAGCATTTT.

This sequence joins TRBV6-5 and TRBJ1-1; D uncertain. Trimming shortened V by 1 base and J by 3 bases, and 15 bases separated the two germline ends. CDR1 is MNHEY, CDR2 SVGAGI, per germline. The CDR3 contains 16 residues. The CDR3 reads CASSYWVGAGDTEAFF. The CDR3 coding sequence is TGTGCCAGCAGTTACTGGGTGGGCGCCGGGGACACTGAAGCTTTCTTT.

This clone was found a few times. This chain joins TRBV2 and TRBJ2-1; tentative D call: TRBD1 (6 bases). In germline, CDR1 is SNHLY, CDR2 FYNNEI. The V gene lost 1 base and the J gene lost 7 bases, with 14 bases spanning the gap. CDR3 size: 15 residues. Here the CDR3 DNA reads TGTGCCAGCAGTGAAGGAGGGACAAGGTGGAATGAGCAGTTCTTC. It yields the protein CASSEGGTRWNEQFF.

A single count supports this clone. The chain couples TRBV27 to TRBJ1-1; D uncertain. V shed 3 bases and J shed 2 bases, with 10 bases lying between them. CDR1 MNHEY and CDR2 SMNVEV come from the germline V gene (reference sequence). The CDR3 consists of 14 residues. The CDR3 region is CASSFSSENTEAFF. CDR3 in DNA: TGTGCCAGCAGTTTTTCCTCAGAAAACACTGAAGCTTTCTTT.

This clone was seen only a few times. This chain joins TRBV2 and TRBJ2-7, with a possible D match to TRBD2 (5 bases). The CDR3 is 12 amino acids. CDR1 is SNHLY, CDR2 FYNNEI, per germline. Trimming pared 1 base from V and 4 bases from J, leaving 5 bases between. CDR3: CASSEVAYEQYF. CDR3 in DNA: TGTGCCAGCAGTGAAGTAGCGTACGAGCAGTACTTC.

The chain combines TRBV7-3 with TRBJ1-1; D is ambiguous. Trimming pared 4 bases from V and 8 bases from J, leaving 23 bases between. Germline lookup yields CDR1 SGHTA and CDR2 FQGTGA. The CDR3 spans 16 residues. CDR3 DNA sequence: TGTGCCAGCAGCTCTTCCCCTACAGCTGCCCCCACGGAAGCTTTCTTT. Its protein product is CASSSSPTAAPTEAFF. Complete variable domain (other parts from reference TRBV7-3 and TRBJ1-1): GAGVSQTPSNKVTEKGKYVELRCDPISGHTALYWYRQSLGQGPEFLIYFQGTGAADDSGLPNDRFFAVRPEGSVSTLKIQRTERGDSAVYLCASSSSPTAAPTEAFFGQGTRLTVV.

This clone was counted only a few times. The V gene is TRBV19, the J gene TRBJ1-1, with D possibly being TRBD1 (5 bases). CDR3 length: 16 residues. Germline loops: CDR1 LNHDA, CDR2 SQIVND (reference sequence). Trimming pared 3 bases from V and 4 bases from J, leaving 18 bases between. CDR3: CASSIGGLLGGTEAFF. The CDR3 DNA is TGTGCCAGTAGTATTGGCGGGCTCCTGGGGGGCACTGAAGCTTTCTTT.

This clone showed up just a few times. The chain is built from TRBV5-4 and TRBJ2-3, with D possibly matching TRBD1 (7 bases). CDR1 SGHNT and CDR2 YYREEE come from the germline V gene (reference sequence). This CDR3 comprises 16 residues. Trimming left V 4 bases short and J 5 bases short, with 20 bases between. The CDR3 region is CASSPGAYQGGDTQYF. The CDR3, as DNA: TGTGCCAGCAGCCCTGGGGCGTATCAGGGGGGAGATACGCAGTATTTT.

This rearrangement joins TRBV10-3 to TRBJ2-1, with 9 nucleotides matching TRBD1. With 10 bases clipped from V and 0 bases from J, the junction kept 16 bases outside the gene matches. The CDR3 extends over 18 amino acids. The germline gives CDR1 ENHRY, CDR2 SYGVKD. CDR3 DNA sequence: TGTGCCAGCCGGGACAGGGACCACCTTGGGGACTCCTACAATGAGCAGTTCTTC. Protein product: CASRDRDHLGDSYNEQFF.

There are a few counts of this clone. V gene TRBV5-1 combines with J gene TRBJ2-1; D is ambiguous. The CDR3 totals 15 residues. Per the germline V gene, CDR1 is SGHRS and CDR2 is YFSETQ. V shed 7 bases and J shed 2 bases, with 16 bases lying between them. The DNA for the CDR3 is TGCGCCAGCGCGTCCAACCCCGGAGCCTACAATGAGCAGTTCTTC. Translating gives CASASNPGAYNEQFF.

The rearrangement links TRBV28 to TRBJ2-7; D is unresolved. Germline V gene lookup returns CDR1 MDHEN and CDR2 SYDVKM. The CDR3 runs to 14 residues. Trimming cost V 3 bases and J 2 bases, with 11 bases left between them. CDR3 sequence: CASSLVRGPYEQYF. The DNA for the CDR3 is TGTGCCAGCAGTTTGGTACGAGGCCCCTACGAGCAGTACTTC.

V is TRBV28 and J is TRBJ2-5, with 10 bases that match TRBD1. The germline gives CDR1 MDHEN, CDR2 SYDVKM. Unmatched junction bases numbered 3, after V lost 6 bases and J lost 5 bases. CDR3 length equals 13 residues. DNA for the CDR3: TGTGCCAGCAGGACAGGGGGCCGGGAGACCCAGTACTTC. Translated: CASRTGGRETQYF.

This clone was found a few times. V gene TRBV19 combines with J gene TRBJ1-5, with 9 positions matching TRBD1. The V and J ends lost 10 bases and 5 bases, in that order; junction bases with no gene match: 6. Looked up from germline, CDR1 is LNHDA and CDR2 is SQIVND (reference sequence). CDR3 length: 13 amino acids. The CDR3 DNA reads as TGTGCCACGTCGGACAGGGGACATCAGCCCCAGCATTTT. Its translation is CATSDRGHQPQHF.

This clone showed up just a few times. V usage is TRBV11-2 and J usage is TRBJ2-1; 7 bases are shared with TRBD2. Unmatched junction bases numbered 7, after V lost 1 base and J lost 4 bases. Germline V gene sequence: CDR1 SGHAT, CDR2 FQNNGV. CDR3 length: 16 amino acids. CDR3 in amino acids: CASSLVLTSSYNEQFF. The DNA for the CDR3 is TGTGCCAGCAGCTTAGTGTTGACTAGCAGTTACAATGAGCAGTTCTTC.